The clone carrying this TCR beta chain showed up just a few times. Its matching antigen is unknown. These data come from a study of T cell responses to AZD1222 COVID-19 vaccine. The trim removed 7 bases at V and 6 bases at J, leaving 7 bases unmatched. This CDR3 contains 13 residues. Germline-derived CDR1 and CDR2 are SNHLY and FYNNEI. General study results and limits: Of the AZD1222 recipients, only 5 to 7 were seropositive at baseline. Samples come after the peak T cell response, not at day 14. Donor demographics were predominantly white British with a female majority; clonal diversity may be underestimated.

Sequencing was performed with immunoSEQ multiplex PCR; in TCRdb, only in-frame clones are kept and a portion is missing. Among about 94,000 clones listed, 85% were seen once. This chain uses TRBV2 with TRBJ2-7, with TRBD1 matching over 9 bases. The TCR sequence derives from an adult who received the AZD1222 COVID-19 vaccine. This specimen was peripheral blood, taken 28 days after the second AZD1222 dose. CDR3 protein: CASMRTGVSEQYF. The CDR3 nucleotides read TGTGCCAGCATGAGGACAGGGGTTAGCGAGCAGTACTTC.